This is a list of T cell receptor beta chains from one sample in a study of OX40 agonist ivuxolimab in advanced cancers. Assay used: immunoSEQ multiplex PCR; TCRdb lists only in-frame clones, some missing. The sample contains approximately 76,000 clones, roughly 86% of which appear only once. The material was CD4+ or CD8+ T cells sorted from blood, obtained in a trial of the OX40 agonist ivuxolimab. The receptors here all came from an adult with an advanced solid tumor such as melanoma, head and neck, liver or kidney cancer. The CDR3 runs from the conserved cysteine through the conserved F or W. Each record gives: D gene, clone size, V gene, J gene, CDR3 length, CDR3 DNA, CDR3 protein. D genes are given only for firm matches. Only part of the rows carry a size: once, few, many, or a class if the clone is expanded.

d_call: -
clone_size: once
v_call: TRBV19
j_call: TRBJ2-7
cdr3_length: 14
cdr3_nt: TGTGCCAGTAGTATGGACCGGCTTCTCGGCGAGCAGTACTTC
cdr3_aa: CASSMDRLLGEQYF

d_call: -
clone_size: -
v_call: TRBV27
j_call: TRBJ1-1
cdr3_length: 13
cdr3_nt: TGTGCCAGCAGTTTAAGGGGGAACACTGAAGCTTTCTTT
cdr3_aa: CASSLRGNTEAFF

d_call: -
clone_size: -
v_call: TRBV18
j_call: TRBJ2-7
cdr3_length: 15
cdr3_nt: TGTGCCAGCTCACCAGGGAGATCCAGTCCCTACGAGCAGTACTTC
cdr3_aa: CASSPGRSSPYEQYF

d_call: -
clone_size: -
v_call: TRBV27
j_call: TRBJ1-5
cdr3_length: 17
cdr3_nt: TGTGCCAGCAGTTCACCGACGGCGGGGGCCCGGAATCAGCCCCAGCATTTT
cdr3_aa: CASSSPTAGARNQPQHF

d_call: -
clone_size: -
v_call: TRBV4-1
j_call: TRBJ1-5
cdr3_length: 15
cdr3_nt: TGCGCCAGCAGCCATCGGACAGAACTCAATCAGCCCCAGCATTTT
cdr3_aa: CASSHRTELNQPQHF

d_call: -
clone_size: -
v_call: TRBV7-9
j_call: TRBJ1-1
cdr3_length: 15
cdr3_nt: TGTGCCAGCAGCTCCAACAGCTATGCGAACACTGAAGCTTTCTTT
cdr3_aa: CASSSNSYANTEAFF

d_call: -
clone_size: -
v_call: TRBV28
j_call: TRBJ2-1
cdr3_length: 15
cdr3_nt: TGTGCCAGCAGTCGACTCCAAAGCTCCTACAATGAGCAGTTCTTC
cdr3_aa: CASSRLQSSYNEQFF

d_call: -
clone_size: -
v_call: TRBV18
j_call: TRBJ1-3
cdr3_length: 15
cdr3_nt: TGTGCCAGCTCACCCGACAGCCTCTCTGGAAACACCATATATTTT
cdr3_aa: CASSPDSLSGNTIYF

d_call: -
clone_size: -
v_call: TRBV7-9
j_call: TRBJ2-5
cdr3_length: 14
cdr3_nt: TGTGCCAGCAGCCGGACTATATACCAAGAGACCCAGTACTTC
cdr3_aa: CASSRTIYQETQYF

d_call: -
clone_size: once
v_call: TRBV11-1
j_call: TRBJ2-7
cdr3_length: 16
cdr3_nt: TGTGCCAGCAGTCCCGGAAGCTTGGGGGAGACCTACGAGCAGTACTTC
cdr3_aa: CASSPGSLGETYEQYF

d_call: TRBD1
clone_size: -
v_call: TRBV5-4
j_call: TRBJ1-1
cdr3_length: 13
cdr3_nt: TGTGCCAGCAGCTCCGCCCGGGACAGTGAAGCTTTCTTT
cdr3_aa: CASSSARDSEAFF

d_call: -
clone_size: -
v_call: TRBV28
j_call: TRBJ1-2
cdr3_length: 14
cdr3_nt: TGTGCCAGCAGTCAGGGACCCCGCAACTATGGCTACACCTTC
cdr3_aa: CASSQGPRNYGYTF

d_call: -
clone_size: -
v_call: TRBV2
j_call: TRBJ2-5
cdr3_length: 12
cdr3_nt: TGTGCCAGCGTGGCGGTCCGGGAGACCCAGTACTTC
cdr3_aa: CASVAVRETQYF

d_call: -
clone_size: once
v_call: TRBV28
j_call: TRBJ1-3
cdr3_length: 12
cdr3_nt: TGTGCCAGCTGCGGGGGCGGAAACACCATATATTTT
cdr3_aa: CASCGGGNTIYF

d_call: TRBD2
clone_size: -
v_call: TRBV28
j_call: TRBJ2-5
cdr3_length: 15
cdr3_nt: TGTGCCAGCAGGGCGACTAGCGGGGGAATAGAGACCCAGTACTTC
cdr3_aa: CASRATSGGIETQYF

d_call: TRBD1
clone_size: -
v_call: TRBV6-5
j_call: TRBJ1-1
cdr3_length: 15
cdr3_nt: TGTGCCAGCAGTTACTCGGGACAGGGTCTTACTGAAGCTTTCTTT
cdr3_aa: CASSYSGQGLTEAFF

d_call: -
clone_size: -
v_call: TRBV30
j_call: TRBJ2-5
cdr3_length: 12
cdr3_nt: TGTGCCTGGACAGGATACCAAGAGACCCAGTACTTC
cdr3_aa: CAWTGYQETQYF

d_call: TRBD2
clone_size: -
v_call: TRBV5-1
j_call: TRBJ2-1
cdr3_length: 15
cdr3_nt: TGCGCCAGCAGCCCTAGCGGGGCCACCTACAATGAGCAGTTCTTC
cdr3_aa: CASSPSGATYNEQFF

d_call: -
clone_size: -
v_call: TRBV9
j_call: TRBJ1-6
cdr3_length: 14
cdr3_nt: TGTGCCAGCAGCGTAGGCCTGCTGAATTCACCCCTCCACTTT
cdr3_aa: CASSVGLLNSPLHF

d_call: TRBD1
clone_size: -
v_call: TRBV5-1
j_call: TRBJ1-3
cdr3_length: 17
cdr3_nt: TGCGCCAGCAGCTTGGTGGGACAGGAGAGCTCTGGAAACACCATATATTTT
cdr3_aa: CASSLVGQESSGNTIYF

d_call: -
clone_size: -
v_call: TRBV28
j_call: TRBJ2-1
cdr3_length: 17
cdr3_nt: TGTGCCAGCAGTCCTCCCGGGGGCCCGAGCTCCTACAATGAGCAGTTCTTC
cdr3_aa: CASSPPGGPSSYNEQFF

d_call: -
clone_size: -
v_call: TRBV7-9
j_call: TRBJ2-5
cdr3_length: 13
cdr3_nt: TGTGCCAGCAGCGGGAGTTTGGGAGAGACCCAGTACTTC
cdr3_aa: CASSGSLGETQYF

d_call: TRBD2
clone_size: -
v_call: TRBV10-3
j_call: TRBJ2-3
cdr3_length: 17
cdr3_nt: TGTGCCATCAGTGAGTCGACGGGCGGGAGGGCGACGTGGGCGCAGTATTTT
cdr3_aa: CAISESTGGRATWAQYF

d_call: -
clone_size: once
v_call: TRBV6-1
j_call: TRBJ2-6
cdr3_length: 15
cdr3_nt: TGTGCCAGCAGTGAGCCCGGGGCTGGGGCCAACGTCCTGACTTTC
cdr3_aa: CASSEPGAGANVLTF

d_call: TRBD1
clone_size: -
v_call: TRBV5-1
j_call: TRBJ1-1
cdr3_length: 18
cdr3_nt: TGCGCCAGCAGCTGGGGCGGGGGACAGGAGGTGGTGAACACTGAAGCTTTCTTT
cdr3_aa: CASSWGGGQEVVNTEAFF

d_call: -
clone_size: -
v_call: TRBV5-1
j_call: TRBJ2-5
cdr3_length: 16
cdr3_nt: TGCGCCAGCAGCTTGGACGTCAGGGCGTCGAAAGAGACCCAGTACTTC
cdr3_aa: CASSLDVRASKETQYF

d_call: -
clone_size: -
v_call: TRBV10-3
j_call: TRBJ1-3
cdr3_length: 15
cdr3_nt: TGTGCCATCAGTGAGTCGGGGTCAAAAGGAAACACCATATATTTT
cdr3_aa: CAISESGSKGNTIYF

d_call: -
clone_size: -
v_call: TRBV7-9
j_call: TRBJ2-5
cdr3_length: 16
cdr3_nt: TGTGCCAGCAGCTCAGACAGGCCGAAACCTTGGGAGACCCAGTACTTC
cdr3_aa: CASSSDRPKPWETQYF

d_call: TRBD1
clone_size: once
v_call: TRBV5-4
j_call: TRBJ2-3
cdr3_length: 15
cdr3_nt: TGTGCCAGCAGCTTGGCCGGGACAGGGCGGAATACGCAGTATTTT
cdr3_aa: CASSLAGTGRNTQYF

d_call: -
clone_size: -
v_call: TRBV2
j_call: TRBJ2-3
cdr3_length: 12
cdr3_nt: TGTGCCAGCAGTGTTACGGGGGATACGCAGTATTTT
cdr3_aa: CASSVTGDTQYF

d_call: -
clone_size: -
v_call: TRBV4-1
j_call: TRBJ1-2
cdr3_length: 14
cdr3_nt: TGCGCCAGCAGCCAAGCAGGAGGCGTTTATGGCTACACCTTC
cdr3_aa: CASSQAGGVYGYTF

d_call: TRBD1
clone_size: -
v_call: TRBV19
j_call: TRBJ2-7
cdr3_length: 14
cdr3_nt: TGTGCCAGTAAAGGACAGGGGGACACCTACGAGCAGTACTTC
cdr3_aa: CASKGQGDTYEQYF

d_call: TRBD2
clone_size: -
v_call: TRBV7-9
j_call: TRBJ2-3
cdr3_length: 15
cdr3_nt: TGTGCCAGCAGCCCGCGGGACTACAGCACAGATACGCAGTATTTT
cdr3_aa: CASSPRDYSTDTQYF

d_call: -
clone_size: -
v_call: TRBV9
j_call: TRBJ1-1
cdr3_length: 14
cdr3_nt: TGTGCCAGCAGCGTCGGGAGGAGGGACACTGAAGCTTTCTTT
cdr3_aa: CASSVGRRDTEAFF

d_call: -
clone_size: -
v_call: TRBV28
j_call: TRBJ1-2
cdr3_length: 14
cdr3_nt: TGTGCCAGCAGTTACCGAGGGGACTCCTATGGCTACACCTTC
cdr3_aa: CASSYRGDSYGYTF

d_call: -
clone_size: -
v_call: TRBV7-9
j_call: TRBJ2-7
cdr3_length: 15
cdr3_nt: TGTGCCAGCAGCTTAAGGACGGGGAGCTCCTACGAGCAGTACTTC
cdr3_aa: CASSLRTGSSYEQYF

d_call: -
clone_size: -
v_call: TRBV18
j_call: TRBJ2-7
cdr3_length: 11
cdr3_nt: TGTGCCAGCTCACCAGCCGACGAGCAGTACTTC
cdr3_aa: CASSPADEQYF

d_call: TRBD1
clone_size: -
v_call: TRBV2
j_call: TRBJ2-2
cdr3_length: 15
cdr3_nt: TGTGCCAGCAGGCGCGACAGGGGTGGGACCGGGGAGCTGTTTTTT
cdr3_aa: CASRRDRGGTGELFF

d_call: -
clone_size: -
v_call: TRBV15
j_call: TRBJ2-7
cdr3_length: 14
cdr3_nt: TGTGCCACCAGCAGGGGGGGCAGCTACTACGAGCAGTACTTC
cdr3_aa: CATSRGGSYYEQYF

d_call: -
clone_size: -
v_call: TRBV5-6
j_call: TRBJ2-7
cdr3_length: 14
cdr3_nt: TGTGCCAGCAGCTCAGGGCCCATGGGGAGGACTAAGCCCTTC
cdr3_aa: CASSSGPMGRTKPF

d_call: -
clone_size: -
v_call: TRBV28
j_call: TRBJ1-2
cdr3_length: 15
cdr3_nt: TGTGCCAGCAGTTTGGATGGGAAAGCTAACTATGGCTACACCTTC
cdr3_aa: CASSLDGKANYGYTF

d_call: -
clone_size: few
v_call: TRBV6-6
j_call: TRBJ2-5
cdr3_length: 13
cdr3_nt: TGTGCCAGCAGTCGACTAGTCGGCGAGACCCAGTACTTC
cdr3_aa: CASSRLVGETQYF

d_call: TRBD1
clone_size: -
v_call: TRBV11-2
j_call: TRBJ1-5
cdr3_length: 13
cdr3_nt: TGTGCCAGCAGCAGGGACAGGGGTGAGCCCCAGCATTTT
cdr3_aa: CASSRDRGEPQHF

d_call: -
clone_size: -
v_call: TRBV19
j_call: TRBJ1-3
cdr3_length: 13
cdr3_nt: TGTGCCAGTAGTTCCGGACAGAAGGACACCATATATTTT
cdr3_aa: CASSSGQKDTIYF

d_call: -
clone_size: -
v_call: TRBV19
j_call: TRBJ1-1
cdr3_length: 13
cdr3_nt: TGTGCCAGTAGTATAGATAGCTCAGGGTGGGCTTTCTTT
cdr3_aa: CASSIDSSGWAFF

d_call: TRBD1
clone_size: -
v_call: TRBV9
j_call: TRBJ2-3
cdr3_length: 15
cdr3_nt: TGTGCCAGCAGCCCCGGACAGGGTTCGACAGATACGCAGTATTTT
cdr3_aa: CASSPGQGSTDTQYF

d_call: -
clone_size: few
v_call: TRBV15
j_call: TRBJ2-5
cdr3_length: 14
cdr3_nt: TGTGCCACCAGCAGAAACAGGGAACAAGAGACCCAGTACTTC
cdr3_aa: CATSRNREQETQYF

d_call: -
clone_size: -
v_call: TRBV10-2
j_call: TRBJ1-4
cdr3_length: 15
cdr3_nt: TGCGCCAGCACCATGACCACAGGGCCCAATGAAAAACTGTTTTTT
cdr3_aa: CASTMTTGPNEKLFF

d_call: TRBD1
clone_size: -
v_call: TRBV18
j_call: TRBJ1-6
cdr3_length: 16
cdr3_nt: TGTGCCAGCTCACCACGGCCGGGACAGGGAAGCTCACCCCTCCACTTT
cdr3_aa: CASSPRPGQGSSPLHF

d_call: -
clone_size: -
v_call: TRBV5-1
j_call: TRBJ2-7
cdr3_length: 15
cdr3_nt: TGCGCCAGCAGGGGCGAGGTCAACCCGATCTACGAGCAGTACTTC
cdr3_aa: CASRGEVNPIYEQYF

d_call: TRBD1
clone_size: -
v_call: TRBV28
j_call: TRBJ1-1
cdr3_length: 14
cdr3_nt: TGTGCCAGCAGTCCTGGGACAGGGAACACTGAAGCTTTCTTT
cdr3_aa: CASSPGTGNTEAFF